The rows below give T cell receptor beta chains drawn from one sample of a study of pediatric ulcerative colitis. TCRdb's table, derived via immunoSEQ multiplex PCR, lists solely in-frame clones and lacks some. The repertoire includes about 60,000 clones, around 87% of them detected once, and about 1.5% sits in the top ten. The specimen sequenced was blood. The receptors stem from a boy aged 5-17 years who was a control in a study of pediatric ulcerative colitis. Each CDR3 is given with its conserved first and last residue. D genes are given only for firm matches. Clone size is not always given. Where it is, it says once, few, many or a class for expanded clones.

TRBD1 | - | TRBJ2-2 | TRBV28 | TGTGCCAGCAGTTTAGACAGGGGGAACGGGGAGCTGTTTTTT | CASSLDRGNGELFF
- | - | TRBJ2-3 | TRBV5-1 | TGCGCCAGCAGCGTGCTCACAGATACGCAGTATTTT | CASSVLTDTQYF
- | - | TRBJ2-7 | TRBV15 | TGTGCCACCAGCAAAAAAGCCGAAAGCTCCTACGAGCAGTACTTC | CATSKKAESSYEQYF
TRBD1 | - | TRBJ2-6 | TRBV4-3 | TGCGCCAGCAGCCAGGCAGGGGGCTCTGGGGCCAACGTCCTGACTTTC | CASSQAGGSGANVLTF
- | - | TRBJ2-7 | TRBV5-6 | TGTGCCAGCAGCTTGCCAGAGCTAGCGAACGAGCAGTACTTC | CASSLPELANEQYF
- | - | TRBJ1-2 | TRBV25-1 | TGTGCCAGCAGTGACCAGACAGCTAACTATGGCTACACCTTC | CASSDQTANYGYTF
TRBD1 | - | TRBJ2-7 | TRBV7-8 | TGTGCCAGCAGCCTCAAAGATTACACAGGGGGCGGCGGTTTATACGAGCAGTACTTC | CASSLKDYTGGGGLYEQYF
TRBD1 | - | TRBJ1-2 | TRBV5-6 | TGTGCCAGCAGCTTGGGGGGACAGCACAAAAACTATGGCTACACCTTC | CASSLGGQHKNYGYTF
TRBD1 | - | TRBJ1-6 | TRBV7-9 | TGTGCCAGCAGCTACGGACAGGGGAGGCATTCACCCCTCCACTTT | CASSYGQGRHSPLHF
TRBD2 | - | TRBJ2-2 | TRBV19 | TGTGCCAGCATTAGTCAGCGGGGGCCACCTCCGAACACCGGGGAGCTGTTTTTT | CASISQRGPPPNTGELFF
TRBD1 | - | TRBJ1-2 | TRBV15 | TGTGCCACCAGCGGGGGGGGACAGGGAACGTTCTATGGCTACACCTTC | CATSGGGQGTFYGYTF
TRBD2 | - | TRBJ2-1 | TRBV2 | TGTGCCAGCACAGCGGGGGGGACGGTCAATGAGCAGTTCTTC | CASTAGGTVNEQFF
- | - | TRBJ1-1 | TRBV4-2 | TGTGCCAGCAGCTATGACAGGAACACTGAAGCTTTCTTT | CASSYDRNTEAFF
TRBD1 | once | TRBJ2-3 | TRBV4-3 | TGCGCCAGCAGCCAACCTCCCCACGGACAGGGTTGGGACTCTTACACAGATACGCAGTATTTT | CASSQPPHGQGWDSYTDTQYF
- | - | TRBJ2-1 | TRBV27 | TGTGCCAGCACCCAATATCTACCCACTATGAGTAATGAGCAGTTCTTC | CASTQYLPTMSNEQFF
- | - | TRBJ2-6 | TRBV6-1 | TGTGCCAGCAGTGAAACAGGGACTGGGGCCAACGTCCTGACTTTC | CASSETGTGANVLTF
- | - | TRBJ1-2 | TRBV11-2 | TGTGCCAGCAGCTTAGATCCCGGAAACTATGGCTACACCTTC | CASSLDPGNYGYTF
- | few | TRBJ1-1 | TRBV7-8 | TGTGCCAGCAGCTTAGCCAGGGAGGATCGAGCTTTCTTT | CASSLAREDRAFF
- | - | TRBJ2-3 | TRBV19 | TGTGCCAGTAGTCGACGGCGTGAGGGCACAGATACGCAGTATTTT | CASSRRREGTDTQYF
TRBD2 | - | TRBJ2-1 | TRBV7-2 | TGTGCCAGCAGCCCGGAGGGGACCGTGCGGGGGGGCAATGAGCAGTTCTTC | CASSPEGTVRGGNEQFF
- | - | TRBJ2-7 | TRBV27 | TGTGCCAGCACCGACGGAGGCGAGCAGTACTTC | CASTDGGEQYF
TRBD2 | - | TRBJ2-1 | TRBV4-3 | TGCGCCAGCAGCCAAGCAGGGACTATTCCAGACTACAATGAGCAGTTCTTC | CASSQAGTIPDYNEQFF
- | once | TRBJ2-2 | TRBV5-4 | TGTGCCAATTCACCAATCACCGTAATCACCGGGGAGCTGTTTTTT | CANSPITVITGELFF
TRBD1 | - | TRBJ2-7 | TRBV7-2 | TGTGCCAGCAGTTCACTCGGGACAGGTCTGCGGGAGCAGTACTTC | CASSSLGTGLREQYF
TRBD2 | - | TRBJ2-1 | TRBV2 | TGTGCCAGCAGTGGGCTAGCGGAGTACAATGAGCAGTTCTTC | CASSGLAEYNEQFF
TRBD2 | - | TRBJ2-2 | TRBV9 | TGTGCCAGCAGCGTACTAGCGGGGAACACCGGGGAGCTGTTTTTT | CASSVLAGNTGELFF
- | - | TRBJ1-5 | TRBV7-2 | TGTGCCAGCAGCTTAGACAGTAGCAATCAGCCCCAGCATTTT | CASSLDSSNQPQHF
TRBD2 | - | TRBJ2-7 | TRBV28 | TGTGCCAGCAGTTCGCTAGCGGGAGGGCCCGACGAGCAGTACTTC | CASSSLAGGPDEQYF
TRBD2 | once | TRBJ2-5 | TRBV19 | TGTGCCAGTGGAAAGCCGGGACTAGGGGGAGAGACCCAGTACTTC | CASGKPGLGGETQYF
TRBD1 | - | TRBJ2-5 | TRBV6-5 | TGTGCCAGCAGTTACTCACAGGGGGCGCAGGAGACCCAGTACTTC | CASSYSQGAQETQYF
- | - | TRBJ1-1 | TRBV28 | TGTGCCAGCAAGCAAGTGGGACAAGAGAACACTGAAGCTTTCTTT | CASKQVGQENTEAFF
TRBD1 | once | TRBJ2-2 | TRBV27 | TGTGCCAGCAGTCTGACAGGGGAGATGGCCGGGGAGCTGTTTTTT | CASSLTGEMAGELFF
- | - | TRBJ2-1 | TRBV4-3 | TGCGCCAGCAGCCAAGATCCAGGCATCTACAATGAGCAGTTCTTC | CASSQDPGIYNEQFF
- | few | TRBJ2-1 | TRBV19 | TGTGCCAGTAGTATAGATCCGGGTCCCCCGTTCTTC | CASSIDPGPPFF
TRBD2 | - | TRBJ2-5 | TRBV25-1 | TGTGCCAGCAGTGCCTTTGGGACTAGCGCGGAGGAGACCCAGTACTTC | CASSAFGTSAEETQYF
TRBD1 | - | TRBJ1-2 | TRBV10-3 | TGTGCCATCAGTGATAAAACAGGGGTATTTGCCTATGGCTACACCTTC | CAISDKTGVFAYGYTF
- | - | TRBJ2-6 | TRBV14 | TGTGCCAGCAGCCTTGAAGGGTACGGGGCCAACGTCCTGACTTTC | CASSLEGYGANVLTF
- | - | TRBJ1-2 | TRBV4-3 | TGCGCCAGCAGCCAAACCAGGGGTAGATCAACCTTCTATGGCTACACCTTC | CASSQTRGRSTFYGYTF
- | - | TRBJ2-2 | TRBV19 | TGTGCCAGTACCAAACCGTCGGGTTGGCGCCCGAACACCGGGGAGCTGTTTTTT | CASTKPSGWRPNTGELFF
TRBD2 | - | TRBJ2-7 | TRBV11-1 | TGTGCCAGCAGCTTGGTTAGCGGGAAAACCTACGAGCAGTACTTC | CASSLVSGKTYEQYF
TRBD1 | - | TRBJ1-1 | TRBV5-4 | TGTGCCAGCAGCTTCCCCGACAGGGGAGTTAGTGAAGCTTTCTTT | CASSFPDRGVSEAFF
- | - | TRBJ2-4 | TRBV21-1 | TGTGCCAGCAGCCCGTGCCCCAAGCAAAAAGCCAAAAACATTCAGTACTTC | CASSPCPKQKAKNIQYF
- | few | TRBJ1-4 | TRBV7-9 | TGTGCCAGCAGCTCCCCGTCGTCGTCAGCGAATGAAAAACTGTTTTTT | CASSSPSSSANEKLFF
- | - | TRBJ1-3 | TRBV2 | TGTGCCAGCAAGGGGGAACTCTCTGGAAACACCATATATTTT | CASKGELSGNTIYF
- | - | TRBJ1-5 | TRBV10-3 | TGTGCCATCAGTGGCGGGAATCAGCCCCAGCATTTT | CAISGGNQPQHF
- | - | TRBJ1-3 | TRBV28 | TGTGCCAGCAGTTTCCCCCAGGGAGGTGGAAACACCATATATTTT | CASSFPQGGGNTIYF
- | - | TRBJ1-5 | TRBV19 | TGTGCCAGTAGGGAATCCCTCAGAAAACCAAGCAATCAGCCCCAGCATTTT | CASRESLRKPSNQPQHF
- | - | TRBJ2-1 | TRBV5-1 | TGCGCCAGCAGCTTGTACCAGGGAGGATACAATGAGCAGTTCTTC | CASSLYQGGYNEQFF
- | - | TRBJ1-5 | TRBV19 | TGTGCCAGTAGTAAGGACAAGGATCAGCCCCAGCATTTT | CASSKDKDQPQHF
- | - | TRBJ2-1 | TRBV7-9 | TGTGCCAGCAGCCAAGCCCGTTACAATGAGCAGTTCTTC | CASSQARYNEQFF
- | once | TRBJ1-1 | TRBV28 | TGTGCCAGCAGTTCCATCCAGCACAACACTGAAGCTTTCTTT | CASSSIQHNTEAFF
TRBD2 | - | TRBJ2-7 | TRBV15 | TGTGCCACCAGCAGGGGTGGGACTAGCTACGAGCAGTACTTC | CATSRGGTSYEQYF